This T cell receptor (beta chain) was identified during a study of Graves' ophthalmopathy and Graves' hyperthyroidism. Turning to the study itself: Peripheral blood was gathered at first diagnosis, ahead of any treatment whatsoever. Study conclusions and caveats: With roughly 88% sensitivity and around 80% specificity, a 13-signature model separated ophthalmopathy from stable hyperthyroidism.

The ends lost 6 bases at V and 3 bases at J; junction bases unmatched: 4. This CDR3 is built from 15 residues. Every ophthalmopathy donor presented moderate-to-severe activity, CAS ≥3, NOSPECS ≥4 and duration under 3 months. Other autoimmune diseases, uncontrolled infections, pregnancy or lactation excluded patients from enrollment. Scientists amplified the TCR beta CDR3 regions from RNA transcripts. RT-PCR with HTBI primers came first, then second-round multiplex PCR. TCRdb used MiXCR to reprocess the multiplex PCR reads, holding one entry per CDR3 protein. Of about 210,000 distinct CDR3 sequences detected, roughly 27% appear once; the ten largest clones hold 9.1%. This clonotype turned up a few times. What it binds is not known.

The TCR was taken from a man in his fifties with Graves' ophthalmopathy. Sample: peripheral blood. The rearrangement links TRBV12-3 or TRBV12-4 to TRBJ1-5; 11 bases map to TRBD1. CDR3 DNA sequence: TGTGCCAGCAGGGAGGACAGGGGGCACAATCAGCCCCAGCATTTT. Amino acids: CASREDRGHNQPQHF.